These 16 T cell receptor beta chains share one sample of origin, sequenced in a study of CD8 T cells in ankylosing spondylitis. TCRdb redid the calling of the 5' RACE reads with MiXCR, one entry per CDR3 protein. In the table there are over 600,000 distinct CDR3 sequences, around 20% of which are singletons. Study outcomes and limitations: A TCR beta motif of roughly 8 highly homologous variants seemed to mark ankylosing spondylitis blood.

The antigens for these receptors are not known. The sequenced sample consisted of blood, either unsorted or a sorted T cell fraction (not recorded which). These receptors were taken from a male donor with ankylosing spondylitis.

This clonotype was seen a few times. The chain couples TRBV4-1 to TRBJ2-7; TRBD2 aligns across 10 bases. This CDR3 contains 16 residues. Germline assignment: CDR1 MGHRA and CDR2 YSYEKL. V lost 1 base, J lost 4 bases, and 7 bases stayed unmatched. The CDR3 protein is CASSQGLPSGSYEQYF. The CDR3 coding sequence is TGCGCCAGCAGCCAAGGTCTTCCTAGCGGGAGTTACGAGCAGTACTTC.

This clonotype was counted only a few times. The chain employs TRBV12-3 or TRBV12-4 and TRBJ2-5, with a possible D match to TRBD1 (5 bases). The CDR3 consists of 13 residues. The germline V and J ends were trimmed by 6 bases and 2 bases, with 10 bases remaining between them. CDR3 in DNA: TGTGCCAGCAGAGTGCAGGGACAAGAGACCCAGTACTTC. Its translation is CASRVQGQETQYF.

This clonotype showed up many times. The chain employs TRBV12-3 or TRBV12-4 and TRBJ2-1; TRBD2 is a possible D gene (5 bases). V was cut by 7 bases and J by 6 bases, with 13 bases left in between. The CDR3 contains 13 residues. CDR3 nucleotides: TGTGCCAGCACCCCGGGGTTGCCCAATGAGCAGTTCTTC. This encodes CASTPGLPNEQFF.

The sample holds a few counts of this clonotype. V and J are TRBV20-1 and TRBJ2-5; 7 nucleotides align to TRBD2. The CDR3 consists of 13 residues. Germline V gene sequence: CDR1 DFQATT, CDR2 SNEGSKA (reference sequence). The junction had 4 bases not matched to a gene; V was cut back by 3 bases and J by 3 bases. The CDR3 loop is CSASPSGKETQYF. The CDR3 nucleotides read TGCAGTGCTAGTCCTAGCGGAAAAGAGACCCAGTACTTC.

This clonotype appeared a single time. The chain recombines TRBV30 with TRBJ2-7, with no clear D. The CDR3 loop spans 13 amino acids. Germline V gene sequence: CDR1 GTSNPN, CDR2 SVGIG (reference sequence). Deletions cut 7 bases from V and 7 bases from J, with 20 bases between. CDR3 bases: TGTGCCTCCGACGGGCAGGCGTTGAGTGAGCAGTACTTC. Translating it yields CASDGQALSEQYF.

This clonotype has just a few counts. The chain couples TRBV3-1 to TRBJ1-4; 11 positions match TRBD1. This CDR3 is 17 amino acids long. V gave up 0 bases and J gave up 8 bases; unmatched junction bases: 8. Germline-derived CDR1 and CDR2 are LGHDT and YNNKEL (reference sequence). The CDR3: CASSQDVYGTGGEKLFF. The CDR3 DNA follows: TGTGCCAGCAGCCAAGATGTGTATGGGACAGGGGGAGAAAAACTGTTTTTT.

The V call is TRBV29-1, the J call TRBJ2-5; 10 bases line up with TRBD2. The CDR3 covers 13 residues. The germline V gene encodes CDR1 SQVTM and CDR2 ANQGSEA. V was pared by 5 bases and J by 5 bases, with 5 bases of the junction left unmatched. This chain's CDR3 is CSVSGGAGETQYF. The CDR3 region has the DNA TGCAGCGTTAGCGGGGGGGCTGGGGAGACCCAGTACTTC. The full variable domain, in which reference TRBV29-1 and TRBJ2-5 provide the parts outside the CDR3, is SAVISQKPSRDICQRGTSLTIQCQVDSQVTMMFWYRQQPGQSLTLIATANQGSEATYESGFVIDKFPISRPNLTFSTLTVSNMSPEDSSIYLCSVSGGAGETQYFGPGTRLLVL.

The chain couples TRBV7-2 to TRBJ2-1, with D perhaps matching TRBD1 (5 bases). The germline V gene encodes CDR1 SGHTA and CDR2 FQGNSA. This CDR3 is 15 amino acids long. V lost 2 bases to trimming and J lost 1 base, with 9 bases between them. The chain's CDR3 is CASSLIGVSYNEQFF. The CDR3 DNA reads as TGTGCCAGCAGCTTAATAGGGGTTTCCTACAATGAGCAGTTCTTC.

CDR3 nucleotides: TGTGCCTGGAGAGGAACTAGCGGAGCTACCGGGGAGCTGTTTTTT. It yields the protein CAWRGTSGATGELFF. This chain joins TRBV30 and TRBJ2-2, with 8 bases fitting TRBD2. Trimming removed 3 bases from V and 5 bases from J; junction bases left unmatched: 8. CDR3 length: 15 residues. The germline V gene has CDR1 GTSNPN and CDR2 SVGIG (reference sequence).

The rearrangement uses TRBV7-6 and TRBJ2-3; 7 positions agree with TRBD2. V lost 2 bases and J lost 0; bases outside the gene matches: 5. Germline V gene data show CDR1 as SGHVS and CDR2 as FNYEAQ. The CDR3 is 16 amino acids. The DNA of the CDR3 is TGTGCCAGCAGCTTATCTCTAGCGGAAAGCACAGATACGCAGTATTTT. The encoded protein is CASSLSLAESTDTQYF.

This clonotype has a handful of counts. The chain joins TRBV6-1 to TRBJ2-7; 13 nucleotides align to TRBD2. Germline V gene lookup returns CDR1 MNHNS and CDR2 SASEGT. Trimming took 6 bases from V and 5 from J; bases not matched to a gene: 7. CDR3 length: 15 amino acids. CDR3 region: CASSRGLAGAHEQYF. The DNA of the CDR3 is TGTGCCAGCAGCCGCGGACTAGCGGGAGCTCACGAGCAGTACTTC.

This sequence joins TRBV3-1 and TRBJ2-5; 11 nucleotides line up with TRBD2. This CDR3 is built from 16 residues. Trimming at V came to 4 bases and at J to 3 bases, leaving 7 bases not matched to a gene. Germline V gene lookup returns CDR1 LGHDT and CDR2 YNNKEL (reference sequence). CDR3: CASSPPTSGIEETQYF. CDR3 sequence (DNA): TGTGCCAGCAGCCCTCCGACTAGCGGGATCGAAGAGACCCAGTACTTC.

V usage is TRBV7-3 and J usage is TRBJ1-1, with TRBD1 matching 7 bases. The CDR3 is 17 amino acids. Germline lookup yields CDR1 SGHTA and CDR2 FQGTGA. The trim removed 1 base at V and 1 base at J, leaving 9 bases unmatched. DNA of the CDR3: TGTGCCAGCAGCTTAAGTTTCCCGACAGGGCCGAACACTGAAGCTTTCTTT. This sequence encodes CASSLSFPTGPNTEAFF. Filled out from reference TRBV7-3 and TRBJ1-1, the complete variable domain reads GAGVSQTPSNKVTEKGKYVELRCDPISGHTALYWYRQSLGQGPEFLIYFQGTGAADDSGLPNDRFFAVRPEGSVSTLKIQRTERGDSAVYLCASSLSFPTGPNTEAFFGQGTRLTVV.

This clonotype has just a few counts. The V call is TRBV28, the J call TRBJ2-3, with 7 bases matching TRBD1. The length of the CDR3 is 16 residues. Germline values: CDR1 MDHEN, CDR2 SYDVKM. V was clipped by 6 bases and J by 2 bases; unmatched bases: 11. Here the CDR3 reads CASSPLGQVITDTQYF. The CDR3 DNA sequence: TGTGCCAGCAGCCCTCTCGGACAGGTTATCACAGATACGCAGTATTTT.

This rearrangement joins TRBV9 to TRBJ2-3, with 7 bases matching TRBD2. Germline CDR1 reads SGDLS; CDR2 reads YYNGEE. The CDR3 extends over 17 amino acids. V was clipped by 0 bases and J by 1 base; unmatched bases: 8. The CDR3 bases are TGTGCCAGCAGCGTAGCTTTGCGGGAGTCCCGCACAGATACGCAGTATTTT. It encodes CASSVALRESRTDTQYF.

V usage is TRBV6-1 and J usage is TRBJ2-1, with D possibly called TRBD1 or TRBD2 (6 bases each). Germline V gives CDR1 MNHNS, CDR2 SASEGT. The CDR3 has 14 amino acids. The V end lost 7 bases, the J end lost 15 bases, and 25 bases lay between the germline ends. DNA of the CDR3: TGTGCCAGCACCCCTCACGATAGGGGGGAAGTTAGGTTCTTC. It encodes CASTPHDRGEVRFF.